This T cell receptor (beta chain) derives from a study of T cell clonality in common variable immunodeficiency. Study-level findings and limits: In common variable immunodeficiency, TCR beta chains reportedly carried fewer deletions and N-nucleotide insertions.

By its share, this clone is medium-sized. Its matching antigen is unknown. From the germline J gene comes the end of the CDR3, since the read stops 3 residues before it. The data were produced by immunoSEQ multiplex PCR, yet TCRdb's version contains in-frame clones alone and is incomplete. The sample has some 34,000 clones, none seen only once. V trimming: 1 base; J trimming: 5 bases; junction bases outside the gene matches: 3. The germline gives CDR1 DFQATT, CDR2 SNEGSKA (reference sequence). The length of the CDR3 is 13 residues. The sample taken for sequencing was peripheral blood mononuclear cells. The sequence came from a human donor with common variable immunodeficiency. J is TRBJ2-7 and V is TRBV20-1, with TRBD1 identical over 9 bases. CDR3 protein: CSARGQGVNEQYF. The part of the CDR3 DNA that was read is TGCAGTGCTAGAGGACAGGGGGTCAACGAG.